This entry lists 8 T cell receptor beta chains sequenced from one sample in a study of cytomegalovirus exposure and HLA in healthy donors. Primers: 60 Vbeta forward and 13 Jbeta reverse. Repertoires were generated with immunoSEQ multiplex PCR, while TCRdb's copy carries only in-frame clones and drops some. This table has about 170,000 clones, about 85% appearing once. Sequenced input: PBMCs. These receptors all come from a boy aged 2 to 10 in good health and CMV-seronegative.

Only a few counts were recorded for this clone. This sequence joins TRBV2 and TRBJ1-4; D perhaps matches TRBD1 (6 bases). Germline V gene lookup returns CDR1 SNHLY and CDR2 FYNNEI. Trimming removed 6 bases at V and 8 bases at J, with 16 bases between. The CDR3 is 14 residues long. This CDR3 is CASRTGRRMEKLFF. CDR3 DNA: TGTGCCAGCAGGACAGGACGCCGAATGGAAAAACTGTTTTTT.

The gene calls are TRBV7-9 and TRBJ2-1, with D maybe TRBD2 (6 bases). Germline loops: CDR1 SEHNR, CDR2 FQNEAQ (reference sequence). V lost 2 bases and J 0 bases, leaving 8 bases between the germline ends. The CDR3 runs 15 residues. CDR3 DNA sequence: TGTGCCAGCAGCTTAAGGCGGGGCTCCTACAATGAGCAGTTCTTC. Protein sequence: CASSLRRGSYNEQFF.

Remarks on this clone: A junction boundary mismatches the germline segment, possibly from a read error. The same CDR3 is also encoded by other DNA sequences in this sample. The chain couples TRBV9 to TRBJ2-1; the D gene is possibly TRBD1 (6 bases). The CDR3 consists of 16 residues. Germline V gives CDR1 SGDLS, CDR2 YYNGEE. The CDR3 DNA reads as TGCGCCAGCAGCGTAGTCTCAGGGGCTTCCTACAATGAGCAGTTCTTC. As protein: CASSVVSGASYNEQFF.

This clone was recorded a few times. This sequence joins TRBV5-1 and TRBJ1-6, with D unclear. The CDR3 runs to 16 residues. From germline, CDR1 is SGHRS and CDR2 YFSETQ. Trimming removed 4 bases from V and 0 bases from J, with 11 bases in between. CDR3 nucleotides: TGCGCCAGCAGCCCTGAAGGGAGCTCCTATAATTCACCCCTCCACTTT. Translating it yields CASSPEGSSYNSPLHF.

The rearrangement links TRBV5-4 to TRBJ2-2; no definite D call. Germline V gene data show CDR1 as SGHNT and CDR2 as YYREEE (reference sequence). The CDR3 sequence is 13 residues long. The V end was cut by 4 bases, the J end by 7 bases, with 11 bases between. DNA of the CDR3: TGTGCCAGCAGCAAGTCGGTTGACGGGGAGCTGTTTTTT. This sequence encodes CASSKSVDGELFF.

The V and J genes are TRBV2 and TRBJ1-5; D is perhaps TRBD1 (5 bases). Between the trimmed V and J ends, which lost 7 bases and 4 bases, there was a span of 11 bases. This CDR3 spans 13 amino acids. Germline assignment: CDR1 SNHLY and CDR2 FYNNEI. CDR3 nucleotides: TGTGCCAGCACTCCGGGGGAGAATCAGCCCCAGCATTTT. It is translated as CASTPGENQPQHF.

The chain carries TRBV5-6 and TRBJ1-2; TRBD1 aligns across 8 bases. The V and J ends lost 5 bases and 4 bases, in that order; junction bases with no gene match: 4. The CDR3 runs 13 residues. Germline assignment: CDR1 SGHDT and CDR2 YYEEEE. In nucleotides, the CDR3 is TGTGCCAGCAGGGCAGGGGGCGCCTATGGCTACACCTTC. It is translated as CASRAGGAYGYTF. The entire variable domain, with the rest obtained from reference TRBV5-6 and TRBJ1-2, is as follows: DAGVTQSPTHLIKTRGQQVTLRCSPKSGHDTVSWYQQALGQGPQFIFQYYEEEERQRGNFPDRFSGHQFPNYSSELNVNALLLGDSALYLCASRAGGAYGYTFGSGTRLTVV.

This chain uses TRBV19 with TRBJ1-2; no firm D call. Germline V CDR1 and CDR2: LNHDA, SQIVND (reference sequence). The CDR3 contains 18 residues. The V gene lost 5 bases and the J gene lost 3 bases, with 25 bases spanning the gap. CDR3 loop: CASSYNPLGRVGDYGYTF. The CDR3, as DNA: TGTGCCAGTAGTTATAACCCGCTAGGGCGGGTTGGTGACTATGGCTACACCTTC.